These 5 T cell receptor beta chains share one sample of origin, sequenced in a study of blood T cell repertoires in COVID-19. Produced via immunoSEQ multiplex PCR; TCRdb's table is partial and in-frame only. The data contain around 400,000 clones, under 85% of them seen just once; the ten biggest clones take up around 5%. Material: PBMCs or T cells enriched from blood (not recorded which). These receptors were collected from a woman between 45 and 60 years old who had recovered from COVID-19.

This sequence joins TRBV10-3 and TRBJ2-1; TRBD1 matches at 7 bases. V trimming: 10 bases; J trimming: 7 bases; junction bases outside the gene matches: 13. The CDR3 consists of 14 residues. Germline CDR1 reads ENHRY; CDR2 reads SYGVKD. The CDR3 DNA is TGTGCCACCAACCGGGGCTCAGGGGGAAATGAGCAGTTCTTC. Amino acids: CATNRGSGGNEQFF.

The V gene is TRBV9, the J gene TRBJ1-1, with 9 nucleotides matching TRBD1. The CDR3 runs to 16 residues. V lost 3 bases, J lost 1 base, and 7 bases stayed unmatched. Germline V gene sequence: CDR1 SGDLS, CDR2 YYNGEE. The CDR3 protein is CASSAGQGMTNTEAFF. The DNA for the CDR3 is TGTGCCAGCAGCGCGGGACAGGGAATGACGAACACTGAAGCTTTCTTT. The entire variable domain, with the rest obtained from reference TRBV9 and TRBJ1-1, is as follows: DSGVTQTPKHLITATGQRVTLRCSPRSGDLSVYWYQQSLDQGLQFLIQYYNGEERAKGNILERFSAQQFPDLHSELNLSSLELGDSALYFCASSAGQGMTNTEAFFGQGTRLTVV.

V and J are TRBV2 and TRBJ1-2; TRBD1 aligns across 9 bases. The CDR3 extends over 14 amino acids. V was pared by 5 bases and J by 5 bases, with 6 bases of the junction left unmatched. In germline, CDR1 is SNHLY, CDR2 FYNNEI. The CDR3 here is CASSYGTGSYGYTF. The CDR3, as DNA: TGTGCCAGCAGTTACGGGACAGGGTCATATGGCTACACCTTC.

Worth noting for this clone: Other nucleotide sequences from this sample produce the same CDR3. The rearrangement links TRBV5-1 to TRBJ2-5, with D possibly TRBD1 on 6 matching bases. The CDR3 spans 14 residues. CDR1 SGHRS and CDR2 YFSETQ come from the germline V gene. Trimming removed 0 bases at V and 4 bases at J, with 10 bases between. CDR3 DNA: TGCGCCAGCAGCTTGGTTGGGGGCGCAGAGACCCAGTACTTC. It encodes CASSLVGGAETQYF.

The V gene is TRBV4-1, the J gene TRBJ1-1, with D unclear. This CDR3 comprises 15 residues. Trimming pared 0 bases from V and 1 base from J, leaving 9 bases between. Germline V lookup: CDR1 MGHRA, CDR2 YSYEKL. The CDR3 DNA is TGCGCCAGCAGCCAAGAGGGGAGCGGGAACACTGAAGCTTTCTTT. It translates to CASSQEGSGNTEAFF.